This TCR beta chain was sequenced for a study of cytomegalovirus exposure and HLA in healthy donors. In its sample, this clone was seen once. Its antigen is unidentified. The PCR was carried out with 60 Vbeta primers and 13 Jbeta primers. Some clones are missing from TCRdb's copy, which holds only in-frame ones; the method was immunoSEQ multiplex PCR. The sample lists 55,000 to 65,000 clones, around 83% occurring once. The V end lost 0 bases, the J end lost 0 bases, and 9 bases lay between the germline ends. Germline-derived CDR1 and CDR2 are SGDLS and YYNGEE. The CDR3 has 15 amino acids. Whole-study results and caveats: It was confirmed in vitro that a few of the CMV-associated chains were specific for CMV antigens. It was only CMV serostatus that was available as immune exposure information.

The V gene is TRBV9, the J gene TRBJ1-1; D unclear. Sequenced: PBMCs. The clonotype comes from a human donor in good health. The CDR3 region is CASSVVSDMNTEAFF. The CDR3 DNA sequence: TGTGCCAGCAGCGTAGTGTCAGACATGAACACTGAAGCTTTCTTT.